One T cell receptor (beta chain) is described in this entry. This specimen belongs to a study of blood T cell repertoires in COVID-19. The wider study: Both acute and convalescent COVID-19 samples were obtained from the United States, Italy and Spain.

Sequenced by immunoSEQ multiplex PCR; TCRdb stores in-frame clones only, minus some. The data show 350,000 to 450,000 clones, more than 85% seen once. Germline V gene data show CDR1 as SGDLS and CDR2 as YYNGEE. The V and J ends lost 3 bases and 9 bases, in that order; junction bases with no gene match: 12. CDR3 length: 16 residues. Exposed volunteers were people who met a COVID-19 case within 2 weeks before study entry. The chain combines TRBV9 with TRBJ2-1; 10 bases fit TRBD2. The sequence came from a woman aged 35 to 49 who had been exposed to COVID-19. The sequenced sample was PBMCs or T cells enriched from blood (not recorded which). The CDR3 reads CASSAVQSGRVAEQFF. CDR3 sequence (DNA): TGTGCCAGCAGCGCAGTCCAAAGCGGGAGGGTTGCTGAGCAGTTCTTC. The full variable domain, with the rest looked up from reference TRBV9 and TRBJ2-1, is DSGVTQTPKHLITATGQRVTLRCSPRSGDLSVYWYQQSLDQGLQFLIQYYNGEERAKGNILERFSAQQFPDLHSELNLSSLELGDSALYFCASSAVQSGRVAEQFFGPGTRLTVL.